The 2 T cell receptor beta chains given below trace back to one sample, sequenced in a study of cytomegalovirus exposure and HLA in healthy donors. 13 Jbeta primers and 60 Vbeta primers were used for the PCR. Profiled with immunoSEQ multiplex PCR; TCRdb holds only in-frame clones, not every one. The sample includes around 140,000 clones, almost 85% seen only once; the top ten take 9% to 10%. Source material: PBMCs. The source is a woman between 55 and 75 years old in good health and CMV-seropositive.

This chain uses TRBV29-1 with TRBJ2-7, with a possible D match to TRBD2 (5 bases). This CDR3 contains 11 residues. CDR1 is SQVTM, CDR2 ANQGSEA, per germline. V lost 6 bases to trimming and J lost 4 bases, with 10 bases between them. The CDR3 here is CSVRREYEQYF. Written as DNA, the CDR3 is TGCAGCGTCCGACGGGAATACGAGCAGTACTTC.

DNA of the CDR3: TGTGCCAGCAGTAACTCGGGGGTCGGCTACACCTTC. Translation gives CASSNSGVGYTF. The chain has TRBV2 and TRBJ1-2; maybe TRBD1 (5 bases). The CDR3 has 12 residues. V was cut by 5 bases and J by 8 bases, with 12 bases left in between. Germline values: CDR1 SNHLY, CDR2 FYNNEI.